This is a list of T cell receptor beta chains from one sample in a study of metastatic and nonmetastatic thyroid tumors. TCRdb re-analyzed the PCR reads using MiXCR. In the table there are tens of thousands of clones, approximately 15% of which are singletons. Sequences were obtained from blood. The source is a female donor with papillary thyroid cancer or a benign thyroid nodule (not recorded which). Some clones in this sample may be carry-over from other donors' samples. Each CDR3 is given with its conserved first and last residue. Each record gives: CDR3 protein, CDR3 DNA, J gene, clone size, D gene, V gene. A D gene is named only where the DNA matches it firmly. Only part of the rows carry a size: once, few, many, or a class if the clone is expanded.

CDR3 protein: CASSLEPLESTDTQYF
CDR3 DNA: TGCGCCAGCAGCTTGGAGCCTCTGGAAAGCACAGATACGCAGTATTTT
J gene: TRBJ2-3
clone size: NA
D gene: NA
V gene: TRBV5-1

CDR3 protein: CASSVGTTGEQYF
CDR3 DNA: TGTGCCAGCAGTGTCGGGACTACTGGGGAGCAGTACTTC
J gene: TRBJ2-7
clone size: medium-sized
D gene: TRBD2
V gene: TRBV27

CDR3 protein: CASSLHNEQFF
CDR3 DNA: TGTGCCAGCAGCCTCCACAATGAGCAGTTCTTC
J gene: TRBJ2-1
clone size: NA
D gene: NA
V gene: TRBV11-2

CDR3 protein: CASSLTPGTGLNSPLHF
CDR3 DNA: TGTGCCAGCAGCTTAACCCCCGGGACAGGGTTGAATTCACCCCTCCACTTT
J gene: TRBJ1-6
clone size: few
D gene: TRBD1
V gene: TRBV7-3

CDR3 protein: CASSLGTNSGNTIYF
CDR3 DNA: TGTGCCAGCAGCTTAGGCACCAACTCTGGAAACACCATATATTTT
J gene: TRBJ1-3
clone size: NA
D gene: NA
V gene: TRBV7-6

CDR3 protein: CASSLRGQGDYEQYF
CDR3 DNA: TGTGCCAGCAGCTTGCGAGGACAGGGAGACTACGAGCAGTACTTC
J gene: TRBJ2-7
clone size: NA
D gene: TRBD1
V gene: TRBV7-9

CDR3 protein: CASRDGASGNFYEQYF
CDR3 DNA: TGTGCCAGCAGGGACGGGGCTAGCGGAAATTTTTACGAGCAGTACTTC
J gene: TRBJ2-7
clone size: many
D gene: TRBD2
V gene: TRBV2

CDR3 protein: CASSQDGDRANEKLFF
CDR3 DNA: TGTGCCAGCAGCCAAGACGGTGACAGAGCGAATGAAAAACTGTTTTTT
J gene: TRBJ1-4
clone size: NA
D gene: NA
V gene: TRBV4-2

CDR3 protein: CASSPGTGRPQHF
CDR3 DNA: TGTGCCAGCAGTCCTGGGACCGGGAGGCCCCAGCATTTT
J gene: TRBJ1-5
clone size: many
D gene: NA
V gene: TRBV12-3/TRBV12-4

CDR3 protein: CASSRLAGGTDTQYF
CDR3 DNA: TGTGCCAGCAGTCGACTAGCGGGTGGAACAGATACGCAGTATTTT
J gene: TRBJ2-3
clone size: few
D gene: TRBD2
V gene: TRBV12-3/TRBV12-4

CDR3 protein: CSARADRVGSNEKLFF
CDR3 DNA: TGCAGTGCTCGGGCGGACAGGGTGGGGTCTAATGAAAAACTGTTTTTT
J gene: TRBJ1-4
clone size: once
D gene: TRBD1
V gene: TRBV20-1

CDR3 protein: CASSLDRQGIGKLFF
CDR3 DNA: TGTGCCAGCAGCTTAGATCGACAGGGAATTGGAAAACTGTTTTTT
J gene: TRBJ1-4
clone size: many
D gene: TRBD1
V gene: TRBV7-9

CDR3 protein: CASGGSGMYNEQFF
CDR3 DNA: TGTGCCAGCGGGGGTAGCGGGATGTACAATGAGCAGTTCTTC
J gene: TRBJ2-1
clone size: many
D gene: TRBD2
V gene: TRBV6-1

CDR3 protein: CASSYFRGRMDTQYF
CDR3 DNA: TGTGCCAGCAGCTATTTCAGGGGGAGGATGGATACGCAGTATTTT
J gene: TRBJ2-3
clone size: many
D gene: NA
V gene: TRBV11-2

CDR3 protein: CASSLRQASTNEKLFF
CDR3 DNA: TGTGCCAGCAGTCTCCGACAGGCTTCAACTAATGAAAAACTGTTTTTT
J gene: TRBJ1-4
clone size: NA
D gene: NA
V gene: TRBV2

CDR3 protein: CASRKGQAPWEQYF
CDR3 DNA: TGTGCCAGCAGAAAGGGACAGGCACCATGGGAGCAGTACTTC
J gene: TRBJ2-7
clone size: NA
D gene: TRBD1
V gene: TRBV6-1

CDR3 protein: CASRPRSAGETQYF
CDR3 DNA: TGTGCCAGTAGGCCCAGGTCAGCGGGGGAGACCCAGTACTTC
J gene: TRBJ2-5
clone size: few
D gene: TRBD2
V gene: TRBV19

CDR3 protein: CASSGTGSGNTIYF
CDR3 DNA: TGTGCCAGCAGTGGGACAGGCTCTGGAAACACCATATATTTT
J gene: TRBJ1-3
clone size: many
D gene: TRBD1
V gene: TRBV2

CDR3 protein: CATSRDSIGLYNEQFF
CDR3 DNA: TGTGCCACCAGCAGAGATAGTATCGGCCTTTACAATGAGCAGTTCTTC
J gene: TRBJ2-1
clone size: many
D gene: NA
V gene: TRBV15

CDR3 protein: CASSILQGVSYEQYF
CDR3 DNA: TGTGCCAGCAGTATCCTACAGGGGGTGTCCTACGAGCAGTACTTC
J gene: TRBJ2-7
clone size: many
D gene: TRBD1
V gene: TRBV28

CDR3 protein: CASSLGQLTEAFF
CDR3 DNA: TGTGCCAGCAGCTTAGGGCAGCTCACTGAAGCTTTCTTT
J gene: TRBJ1-1
clone size: NA
D gene: NA
V gene: TRBV11-2

CDR3 protein: CSARVGGGYEQYF
CDR3 DNA: TGCAGTGCTAGAGTCGGAGGGGGGTACGAGCAGTACTTC
J gene: TRBJ2-7
clone size: many
D gene: NA
V gene: TRBV20-1

CDR3 protein: CASSPTVTSGEQYF
CDR3 DNA: TGTGCCAGCAGTCCAACAGTTACCTCGGGAGAGCAGTACTTC
J gene: TRBJ2-7
clone size: NA
D gene: NA
V gene: TRBV12-3/TRBV12-4

CDR3 protein: CASRRQTDQPQHF
CDR3 DNA: TGTGCCAGCAGAAGACAGACTGATCAGCCCCAGCATTTT
J gene: TRBJ1-5
clone size: many
D gene: NA
V gene: TRBV28

CDR3 protein: CASNFIGSQETQYF
CDR3 DNA: TGCGCCAGCAACTTTATAGGATCCCAAGAGACCCAGTACTTC
J gene: TRBJ2-5
clone size: many
D gene: NA
V gene: TRBV4-1

CDR3 protein: CASRGLAYEQYF
CDR3 DNA: TGTGCCAGCAGGGGACTAGCCTACGAGCAGTACTTC
J gene: TRBJ2-7
clone size: many
D gene: TRBD2
V gene: TRBV12-3/TRBV12-4

CDR3 protein: CASSPSQGADTQYF
CDR3 DNA: TGTGCCAGCTCACCATCCCAGGGGGCAGATACGCAGTATTTT
J gene: TRBJ2-3
clone size: NA
D gene: TRBD1
V gene: TRBV18

CDR3 protein: CASSSGPQAETQYF
CDR3 DNA: TGCGCCAGCAGCTCCGGGCCCCAGGCGGAGACCCAGTACTTC
J gene: TRBJ2-5
clone size: many
D gene: NA
V gene: TRBV5-1

CDR3 protein: CSATRTGTFFTDTQYF
CDR3 DNA: TGCAGTGCTACCAGAACCGGGACATTCTTCACAGATACGCAGTATTTT
J gene: TRBJ2-3
clone size: many
D gene: NA
V gene: TRBV20-1